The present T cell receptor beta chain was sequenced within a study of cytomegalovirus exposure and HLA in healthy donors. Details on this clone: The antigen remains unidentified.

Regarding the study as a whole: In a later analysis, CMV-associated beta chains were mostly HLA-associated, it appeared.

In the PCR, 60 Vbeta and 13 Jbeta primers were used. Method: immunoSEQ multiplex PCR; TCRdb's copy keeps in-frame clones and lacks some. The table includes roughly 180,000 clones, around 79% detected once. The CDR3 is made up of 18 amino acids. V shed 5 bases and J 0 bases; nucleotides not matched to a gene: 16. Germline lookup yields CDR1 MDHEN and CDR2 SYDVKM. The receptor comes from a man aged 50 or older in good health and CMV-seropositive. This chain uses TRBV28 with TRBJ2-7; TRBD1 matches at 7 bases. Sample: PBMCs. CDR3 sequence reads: CASSPRQGLIIYSYEQYF. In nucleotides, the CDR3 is TGTGCCAGCAGTCCCAGACAGGGTTTAATAATCTACTCCTACGAGCAGTACTTC. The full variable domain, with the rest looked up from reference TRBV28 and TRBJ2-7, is DVKVTQSSRYLVKRTGEKVFLECVQDMDHENMFWYRQDPGLGLRLIYFSYDVKMKEKGDIPEGYSVSREKKERFSLILESASTNQTSMYLCASSPRQGLIIYSYEQYFGPGTRLTVT.